This TCR beta chain originates from a study of blood T cell repertoires in COVID-19. The overall study: Samples came from the United States, Italy and Spain, spanning acute and convalescent COVID-19.

The study recruited people aged roughly 18 to 100 years across 20 to 30 US areas. Per the original data handling: How many nucleated cells were present was estimated from reference gene primer amplification. Some clones are missing from TCRdb's copy, which holds only in-frame ones; the method was immunoSEQ multiplex PCR. V and J calls and clone size are those listed in that table; D and trimming were worked out from the DNA. The sample has roughly 240,000 clones; around 89% are singletons. The sequenced sample consisted of PBMCs or T cells enriched from blood (not recorded which). The source of this sequence is a woman in her thirties or forties with acute COVID-19.

CDR3 amino acids: CASSLVGTSGRRSYNEQFF. CDR3 in DNA: TGTGCCAGCAGCTTAGTTGGGACTAGCGGGAGGCGGTCCTACAATGAGCAGTTCTTC. This sequence joins TRBV7-2 and TRBJ2-1, with TRBD2 matching over 15 bases. The CDR3 runs 19 residues. CDR1 and CDR2 from the germline V gene are SGHTA and FQGNSA. The V gene end was trimmed by 1 base and the J gene end by 1 base; junction bases not matched to a gene: 5.